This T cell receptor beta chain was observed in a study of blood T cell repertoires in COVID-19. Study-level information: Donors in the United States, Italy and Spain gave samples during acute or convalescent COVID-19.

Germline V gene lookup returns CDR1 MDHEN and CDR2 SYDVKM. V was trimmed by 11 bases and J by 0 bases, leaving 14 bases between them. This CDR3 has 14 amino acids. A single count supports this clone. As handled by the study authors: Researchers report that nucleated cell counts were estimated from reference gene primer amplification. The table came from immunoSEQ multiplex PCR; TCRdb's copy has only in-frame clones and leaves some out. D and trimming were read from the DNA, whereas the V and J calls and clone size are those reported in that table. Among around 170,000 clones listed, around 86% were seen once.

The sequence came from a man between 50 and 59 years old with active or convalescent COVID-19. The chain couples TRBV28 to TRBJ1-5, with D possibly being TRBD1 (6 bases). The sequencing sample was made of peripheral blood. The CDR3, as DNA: TGTGCCGCAAAGGACAGAAATAGCAATCAGCCCCAGCATTTT. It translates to CAAKDRNSNQPQHF.